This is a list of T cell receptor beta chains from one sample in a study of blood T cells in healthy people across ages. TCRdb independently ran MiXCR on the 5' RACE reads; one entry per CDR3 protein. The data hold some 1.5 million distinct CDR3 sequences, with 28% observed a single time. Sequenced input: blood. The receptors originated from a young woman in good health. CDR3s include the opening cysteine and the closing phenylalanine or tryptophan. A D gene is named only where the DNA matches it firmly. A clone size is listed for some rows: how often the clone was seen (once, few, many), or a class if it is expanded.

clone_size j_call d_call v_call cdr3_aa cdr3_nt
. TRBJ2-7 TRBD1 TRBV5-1 CASSLVGTGEDEQYF TGCGCCAGCAGCTTGGTGGGGACAGGGGAGGACGAGCAGTACTTC
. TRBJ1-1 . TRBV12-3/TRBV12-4 CASRLAGEGKNTEAFF TGTGCCAGCAGGCTAGCGGGAGAGGGGAAGAACACTGAAGCTTTCTTT
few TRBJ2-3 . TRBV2 CATSDSVLWYF TGTGCCACCAGTGACTCCGTGCTTTGGTATTTT
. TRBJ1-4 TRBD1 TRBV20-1 CSASPSGGGREKLFF TGCAGTGCTAGCCCCTCAGGGGGTGGGCGAGAAAAACTGTTTTTT
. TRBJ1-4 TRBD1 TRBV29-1 CSVLTGQVDEKLFF TGCAGCGTCCTGACAGGGCAGGTCGATGAAAAACTGTTTTTT
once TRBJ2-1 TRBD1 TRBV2 CASSGFGTGRSYNEQFF TGTGCCAGCAGTGGGTTTGGGACAGGGAGGTCCTACAATGAGCAGTTCTTC
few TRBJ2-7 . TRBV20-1 CSARTEIGYEQYF TGCAGTGCCAGGACAGAAATTGGCTACGAGCAGTACTTC
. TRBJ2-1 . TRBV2 CASSEGREPYNEQFF TGTGCCAGCAGTGAGGGCAGGGAACCCTACAATGAGCAGTTCTTC
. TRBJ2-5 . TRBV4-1 CASSHGLGGGETQYF TGCGCCAGCAGCCACGGCCTCGGGGGCGGGGAGACCCAGTACTTC
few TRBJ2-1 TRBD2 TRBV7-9 CASSLTSAFYNEQFF TGTGCCAGCAGCTTAACTAGCGCCTTCTACAATGAGCAGTTCTTC
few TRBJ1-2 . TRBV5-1 CASSYGGTLNYGYTF TGCGCCAGCAGCTACGGGGGGACTCTAAACTATGGCTACACCTTC
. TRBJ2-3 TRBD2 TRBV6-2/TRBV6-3 CASKARSGRTDTQYF TGTGCCAGCAAAGCGAGAAGCGGGAGGACAGATACGCAGTATTTT
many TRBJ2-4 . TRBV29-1 CSAQKDNRIKNIQYF TGCAGCGCCCAAAAGGACAACAGAATCAAAAACATTCAGTACTTC
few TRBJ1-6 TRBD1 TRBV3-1 CASSNRDRSSPLHF TGTGCCAGCAGCAACCGGGACAGGAGTTCACCCCTCCACTTT
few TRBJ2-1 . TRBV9 CASSVEVRPYNEQFF TGTGCCAGCAGCGTAGAGGTGCGCCCCTACAATGAGCAGTTCTTC
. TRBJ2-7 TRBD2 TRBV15 CTTSSLLAGGPYEQYF TGTACCACCAGCAGTTTACTAGCGGGAGGGCCCTACGAGCAGTACTTC
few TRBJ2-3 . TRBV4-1 CASSQRLGDTQYF TGCGCCAGCAGCCAACGTCTGGGAGATACGCAGTATTTT
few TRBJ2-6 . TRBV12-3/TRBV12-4 CASSSRDFGANVLTF TGTGCCAGCAGCAGCAGGGATTTTGGGGCCAACGTCCTGACTTTC
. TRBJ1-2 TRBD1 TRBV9 CASSVEAGGIDNYGYTF TGTGCCAGCAGTGTAGAGGCAGGGGGCATTGATAACTATGGCTACACCTTC
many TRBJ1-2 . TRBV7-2 CASSLGVGTIDGYTF TGTGCCAGCAGCTTAGGGGTCGGGACAATTGATGGCTACACCTTC
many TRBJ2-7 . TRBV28 CASWDGSYEQYF TGTGCCAGCTGGGACGGGTCCTACGAGCAGTACTTC
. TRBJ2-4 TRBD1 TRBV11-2 CASSLVSPRGQENIQYF TGTGCCAGCAGCTTAGTGTCCCCCAGGGGGCAGGAAAACATTCAGTACTTC
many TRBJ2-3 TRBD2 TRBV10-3 CAISPAGGPGDTQYF TGTGCCATCAGCCCAGCGGGGGGGCCGGGAGATACGCAGTATTTT
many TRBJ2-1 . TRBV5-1 CASSLGGAHNEQFF TGCGCCAGCAGCTTAGGGGGGGCACACAATGAGCAGTTCTTC
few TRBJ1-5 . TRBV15 CATSRERSGGNQPQHF TGTGCCACCAGCAGGGAAAGATCCGGGGGCAATCAGCCCCAGCATTTT
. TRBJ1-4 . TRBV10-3 CAISSRTEEKLFF TGTGCCATCAGTAGCAGGACAGAGGAAAAACTGTTTTTT
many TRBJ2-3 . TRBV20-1 CSARVWGVTDTQYF TGCAGTGCTAGAGTGTGGGGTGTCACAGATACGCAGTATTTT
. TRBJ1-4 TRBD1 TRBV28 CASSPGGGQGYEKLFF TGTGCCAGCAGTCCGGGGGGGGGACAGGGGTATGAAAAACTGTTTTTT
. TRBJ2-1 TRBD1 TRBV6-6 CASRPTGASSYNEQFF TGTGCCAGCAGACCAACAGGGGCGAGCTCCTACAATGAGCAGTTCTTC
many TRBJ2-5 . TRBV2 CASREGGGETQYF TGTGCCAGCAGGGAGGGGGGAGGAGAGACCCAGTACTTC
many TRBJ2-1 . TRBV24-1 CATSDPNNEQFF TGTGCCACCAGTGATCCCAACAATGAGCAGTTCTTC
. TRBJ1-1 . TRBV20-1 CSAPRGGEAFF TGCAGTGCTCCGAGGGGCGGGGAAGCTTTCTTT
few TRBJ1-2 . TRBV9 CASSVNVRGDTYGYTF TGTGCCAGCAGCGTCAACGTTAGGGGGGACACATATGGCTACACCTTC
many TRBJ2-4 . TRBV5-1 CASSFGPPEDIQYF TGCGCCAGCAGCTTCGGACCGCCGGAGGACATTCAGTACTTC
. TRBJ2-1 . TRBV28 CASSLPGLRNEQFF TGTGCCAGCAGTCTGCCGGGTCTACGGAATGAGCAGTTCTTC
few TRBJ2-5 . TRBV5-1 CASSRDSGRETQYF TGCGCCAGCAGCCGGGACTCAGGGCGAGAGACCCAGTACTTC
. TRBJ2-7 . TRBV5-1 CASSSSDTPYEQYF TGCGCCAGCAGCTCGTCCGATACCCCCTACGAGCAGTACTTC
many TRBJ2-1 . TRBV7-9 CAGLRDSSHEQFF TGTGCCGGACTACGGGACTCCTCACATGAGCAGTTCTTC
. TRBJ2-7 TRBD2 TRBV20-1 CSAIGREGLYEQYF TGCAGTGCTATTGGACGGGAGGGCCTTTACGAGCAGTACTTC
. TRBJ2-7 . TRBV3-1 CASSQSFDGSYEQYF TGTGCCAGCAGCCAAAGTTTTGACGGCTCCTACGAGCAGTACTTC
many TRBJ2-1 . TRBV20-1 CSAKEFAGGSYNEQFF TGCAGTGCTAAAGAATTCGCAGGGGGGTCCTACAATGAGCAGTTCTTC
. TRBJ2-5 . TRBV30 CACSWTGLEQYF TGTGCCTGTTCTTGGACCGGTTTGGAGCAGTACTTC
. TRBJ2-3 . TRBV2 CASSESRDSWDTQYF TGTGCCAGCAGTGAAAGCCGGGACTCGTGGGATACGCAGTATTTT
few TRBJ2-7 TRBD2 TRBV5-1 CASSLDLGLAGEEQYF TGCGCCAGCAGCTTGGACCTAGGACTAGCGGGGGAAGAGCAGTACTTC
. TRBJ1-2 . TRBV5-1 CASSGDTANYGYTF TGCGCCAGCAGCGGGGACACTGCTAACTATGGCTACACCTTC
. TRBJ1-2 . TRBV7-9 CASSLEGLNGYTF TGTGCCAGCAGCTTAGAAGGGCTAAATGGCTACACCTTC
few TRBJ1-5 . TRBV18 CASSPSRVNQPQHF TGTGCCAGCTCACCCTCCCGGGTAAATCAGCCCCAGCATTTT
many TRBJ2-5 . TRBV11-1 CASSLDLLTGQETQYF TGTGCCAGCAGCTTAGACCTCTTGACAGGTCAAGAGACCCAGTACTTC
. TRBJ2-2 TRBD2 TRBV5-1 CASSLEGLAAPGELFF TGCGCCAGCAGCTTGGAGGGACTAGCGGCCCCCGGGGAGCTGTTTTTT
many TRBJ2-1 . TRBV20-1 CSGRGSGLSSYNEQFF TGCAGTGGGAGAGGCAGCGGGTTGAGCTCCTACAATGAGCAGTTCTTC
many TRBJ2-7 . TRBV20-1 CSAYTGDSYEQYF TGCAGTGCCTATACGGGGGATTCCTACGAGCAGTACTTC
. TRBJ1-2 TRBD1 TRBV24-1 CATSDQDRGGYTF TGTGCCACCAGTGATCAGGACAGGGGCGGCTACACCTTC
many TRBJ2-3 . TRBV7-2 CASSDWGDTQYF TGTGCCAGCAGCGATTGGGGGGATACGCAGTATTTT
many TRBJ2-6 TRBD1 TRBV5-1 CASRTTGVPGANVLTF TGCGCCAGCAGAACGACAGGGGTTCCTGGGGCCAACGTCCTGACTTTC
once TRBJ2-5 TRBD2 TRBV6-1 CASSGASGRGETQYF TGTGCCAGCAGTGGCGCTAGCGGGAGGGGAGAGACCCAGTACTTC
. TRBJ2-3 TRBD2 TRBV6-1 CASNGGDTDTQYF TGTGCCAGTAATGGGGGGGACACAGATACGCAGTATTTT
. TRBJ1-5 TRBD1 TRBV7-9 CASSLPGTGSQPQHF TGTGCCAGCAGCCTCCCCGGGACAGGGTCTCAGCCCCAGCATTTT